What follows are 20 T cell receptor beta chains derived from one specimen sequenced in a study of identical twins. Using its own MiXCR run on the 5' RACE reads, TCRdb lists one record per CDR3 protein. The profile shows roughly 770,000 distinct CDR3 sequences, around a sixth of them singletons. The same sample was also studied in work on T cells expressing NK-cell markers.

Sequencing input: PBMCs. Receptors originate from a woman aged 18-35 years in good health.

This clonotype appeared a few times. This chain connects TRBV10-1 to TRBJ2-3, with TRBD1 identical over 7 bases. V dropped 4 bases and J dropped 2; count of bases not matched to a gene: 6. The germline V gene encodes CDR1 WNHNN and CDR2 SYGVQD (reference sequence). The CDR3 contains 15 residues. In DNA, the CDR3 is TGCGCCAGCAGTGCAGACAGGGCCCACACAGATACGCAGTATTTT. Protein sequence: CASSADRAHTDTQYF.

CDR3: CASSSGGTGAPLHF. DNA for the CDR3: TGTGCCAGCAGCTCCGGCGGGACTGGGGCACCCCTCCACTTT. The rearrangement joins TRBV7-3 to TRBJ1-6, with D perhaps matching TRBD1 (5 bases). V lost 4 bases, J lost 11 bases, and 15 bases lay in between. The CDR3 is 14 residues long. CDR1 SGHTA and CDR2 FQGTGA come from the germline V gene.

The table lists this clonotype with a few counts. The chain has TRBV20-1 and TRBJ2-1, with D possibly TRBD2 on 6 matching bases. Trimming removed 5 bases at V and 7 bases at J, with 21 bases between. The CDR3 loop spans 15 amino acids. Germline V gives CDR1 DFQATT, CDR2 SNEGSKA (reference sequence). CDR3 coding DNA: TGCAGTGCTCAGAACCCCGGGAACGGGGGAAATGAGCAGTTCTTC. As protein: CSAQNPGNGGNEQFF.

The chain joins TRBV24-1 to TRBJ2-2, with a tentative D call TRBD1 (6 bases). The CDR3 has 18 amino acids. Germline CDR1 is KGHDR and CDR2 is SFDVKD. V was trimmed by 4 bases and J by 1 base, leaving 18 bases between them. This chain's CDR3 is CATSDQTPSTGNTGELFF. DNA of the CDR3: TGTGCCACCAGTGACCAAACCCCTTCGACAGGGAACACCGGGGAGCTGTTTTTT.

This clonotype has only a few counts. The chain combines TRBV29-1 with TRBJ2-1; 7 nucleotides match TRBD2. There are 14 residues in the CDR3. V lost 4 bases, J lost 1 base, and 4 bases stayed unmatched. Per the germline V gene, CDR1 is SQVTM and CDR2 is ANQGSEA. CDR3 coding DNA: TGCAGCGTTGGCGGGAGACCTTCCTACAATGAGCAGTTCTTC. This codes for CSVGGRPSYNEQFF.

This clonotype was detected only once. The chain employs TRBV11-2 and TRBJ2-1, with 7 bases aligning to TRBD2. After removal of 4 bases from V and 4 bases from J, the junction contained 10 bases not matched to a gene. The germline V gene encodes CDR1 SGHAT and CDR2 FQNNGV. This CDR3 contains 16 residues. CDR3 protein: CASSSVRGGKYNEQFF. CDR3 nucleotide sequence: TGTGCCAGCAGCTCAGTCCGCGGGGGAAAATACAATGAGCAGTTCTTC.

V and J are TRBV27 and TRBJ2-7, with TRBD2 matching 11 bases. This CDR3 comprises 15 residues. The ends lost 7 bases at V and 5 bases at J; junction bases unmatched: 10. Germline loops: CDR1 MNHEY, CDR2 SMNVEV (reference sequence). The CDR3 loop is CASTPLAGGTHEQYF. CDR3 in DNA: TGTGCCAGCACTCCTCTAGCGGGAGGTACCCACGAGCAGTACTTC.

The genes are TRBV4-3 and TRBJ1-1, with D possibly matching TRBD1 (6 bases). This CDR3 region has 15 residues. The V gene's germline CDR1 is LGHNA and CDR2 YSLEER. Trimming shortened V by 2 bases and J by 3 bases, and 13 bases separated the two germline ends. CDR3 sequence: CASSQQARGHTEAFF. As DNA, the CDR3 is TGCGCCAGCAGCCAACAGGCCAGGGGCCACACTGAAGCTTTCTTT.

The gene calls are TRBV15 and TRBJ1-2; no clear D gene. Germline-derived CDR1 and CDR2 are LNHNV and YYDKDF (reference sequence). The CDR3 is 14 amino acids. V dropped 1 base and J dropped 6 bases, with 12 bases sitting between them. CDR3 loop: CATSRAIVRDGYTF. CDR3 DNA: TGTGCCACCAGCAGAGCGATTGTTAGGGATGGCTACACCTTC. Using reference TRBV15 and TRBJ1-2 for the parts outside the CDR3, the full variable domain is DAMVIQNPRYQVTQFGKPVTLSCSQTLNHNVMYWYQQKSSQAPKLLFHYYDKDFNNEADTPDNFQSRRPNTSFCFLDIRSPGLGDTAMYLCATSRAIVRDGYTFGSGTRLTVV.

The gene calls are TRBV5-1 and TRBJ2-5; D remains unclear. Trimming took 2 bases from V and 2 from J, leaving 10 bases between them. CDR3 length: 14 amino acids. The V gene's germline CDR1 is SGHRS and CDR2 YFSETQ. CDR3 in DNA: TGCGCCAGCAGCTTATTTATGCCACAAGAGACCCAGTACTTC. Amino acids: CASSLFMPQETQYF.

V is TRBV5-1 and J is TRBJ2-2, with TRBD2 matching over 10 bases. The CDR3 length is 16 residues. Per germline, CDR1 SGHRS and CDR2 YFSETQ. V lost 2 bases to trimming and J lost 7 bases; unmatched junction nucleotides: 8. The CDR3 region is CASSLSGRASGGELFF. CDR3 DNA sequence: TGCGCCAGCAGCTTAAGCGGGAGGGCCAGTGGCGGGGAGCTGTTTTTT.

This clonotype was counted a few times. The chain is built from TRBV12-5 and TRBJ2-5; D is ambiguous. V was pared by 5 bases and J by 2 bases, with 12 bases between. CDR3 length: 14 amino acids. Germline V gene sequence: CDR1 LGHNT, CDR2 FRNRAP. CDR3 DNA: TGTGCTAGTGGTCCAACCCAGCGTCAAGAGACCCAGTACTTC. This translates into CASGPTQRQETQYF.

This clonotype occurred many times. The chain combines TRBV12-3 or TRBV12-4 with TRBJ2-1; D remains unclear. Trimming took 8 bases from V and 0 from J, leaving 8 bases between them. The CDR3 covers 13 residues. CDR3 residues: CASFRSSYNEQFF. In nucleotides, the CDR3 is TGTGCCAGCTTCCGTAGCTCCTACAATGAGCAGTTCTTC.

This clonotype was observed a handful of times. The V call is TRBV25-1, the J call TRBJ2-1, with 10 bases identical to TRBD1. The CDR3 loop spans 14 amino acids. Losses at the gene ends were 7 bases for V and 8 bases for J; bases not matched to a gene: 8. The germline V gene encodes CDR1 MGHDK and CDR2 SYGVNS. The CDR3 here is CASNRKDRGHEQFF. The CDR3 region has the DNA TGTGCCAGCAACAGAAAAGACAGGGGGCATGAGCAGTTCTTC.

This sequence joins TRBV12-3 or TRBV12-4 and TRBJ1-1; a weak D match, TRBD1 (5 bases). V lost 3 bases and J lost 11, with 13 bases in between. There are 12 residues in the CDR3. The CDR3 is CASSFSRTMAFF. The CDR3 coding sequence is TGTGCCAGCAGTTTTAGTAGGACAATGGCTTTCTTT.

This clonotype has only a few counts. The CDR3: CASTQETATEQFF. The DNA of the CDR3 is TGTGCCAGCACCCAGGAGACAGCTACTGAGCAGTTCTTC. V gene TRBV6-2 or TRBV6-3 combines with J gene TRBJ2-1, with a tentative D call TRBD1 (5 bases). Deletions cut 7 bases from V and 9 bases from J, with 16 bases between. There are 13 residues in the CDR3. CDR1 and CDR2 from the germline V gene are MNHEY and SVGEGT.

This clonotype came up many times. The chain uses TRBV25-1 and TRBJ1-5; tentatively, D is TRBD1 (6 bases). The CDR3 contains 15 residues. Between the trimmed V and J ends, which lost 6 bases and 9 bases, there was a span of 21 bases. In germline, CDR1 is MGHDK, CDR2 SYGVNS. In DNA, the CDR3 is TGTGCCAGCAGCCCAGGGTCGGGGGCCGCATTGCCCCAGCATTTT. It encodes CASSPGSGAALPQHF.

This clonotype was counted a few times. The chain links TRBV12-3 or TRBV12-4 to TRBJ2-1, with D possibly matching TRBD1 (5 bases). The CDR3 extends over 14 amino acids. Trimming shortened V by 4 bases and J by 8 bases, and 15 bases separated the two germline ends. The CDR3 DNA reads as TGTGCCAGCAGTTATTCGGCAGGGCCTTATGAGCAGTTCTTC. It specifies CASSYSAGPYEQFF.

This clonotype appeared a single time. CDR3 protein: CASSQAITGTPIKETQYF. The CDR3 DNA follows: TGCGCCAGCAGCCAAGCGATAACCGGGACTCCAATAAAAGAGACCCAGTACTTC. V usage is TRBV4-3 and J usage is TRBJ2-5; perhaps TRBD2 as D (6 bases). Germline CDR1 LGHNA, CDR2 YSLEER. The CDR3 has 18 amino acids. The V end lost 1 base, the J end lost 3 bases, and 21 bases lay between the germline ends.

The chain links TRBV20-1 to TRBJ2-3; D possibly corresponds to TRBD1 (7 bases). CDR3 length: 13 residues. V dropped 3 bases and J dropped 10 bases, with 17 bases sitting between them. Per germline, CDR1 DFQATT and CDR2 SNEGSKA (reference sequence). The CDR3 spells CSARDRGRGAQYF. The CDR3 coding sequence is TGCAGTGCTAGGGATAGGGGGCGCGGGGCGCAGTATTTT.